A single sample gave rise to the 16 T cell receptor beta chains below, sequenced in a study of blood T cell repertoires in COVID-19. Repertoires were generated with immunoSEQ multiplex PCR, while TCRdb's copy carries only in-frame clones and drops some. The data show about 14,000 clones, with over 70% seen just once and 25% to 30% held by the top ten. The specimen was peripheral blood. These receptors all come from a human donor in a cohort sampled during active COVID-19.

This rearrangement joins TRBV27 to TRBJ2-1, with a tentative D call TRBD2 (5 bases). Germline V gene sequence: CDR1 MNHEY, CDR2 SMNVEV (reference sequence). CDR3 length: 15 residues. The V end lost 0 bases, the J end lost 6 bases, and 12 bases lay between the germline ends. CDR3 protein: CASSLSPLAGNEQFF. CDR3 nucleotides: TGTGCCAGCAGTTTATCGCCCCTAGCTGGCAATGAGCAGTTCTTC.

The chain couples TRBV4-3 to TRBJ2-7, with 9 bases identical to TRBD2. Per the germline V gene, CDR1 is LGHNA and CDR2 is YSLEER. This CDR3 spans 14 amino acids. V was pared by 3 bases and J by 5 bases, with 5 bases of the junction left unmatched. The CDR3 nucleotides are TGCGCCAGCAGCCAGGGGACTAGCAGCGACGAGCAGTACTTC. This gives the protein CASSQGTSSDEQYF.

The CDR3 nucleotides read TGTGCCAGCCTGGACAGGGTGGGCACTGAAGCTTTCTTT. It codes for CASLDRVGTEAFF. J is TRBJ1-1 and V is TRBV12-3 or TRBV12-4; 8 nucleotides agree with TRBD1. The CDR3 consists of 13 residues. With V trimmed by 8 bases and J by 4 bases, 6 bases remained unmatched.

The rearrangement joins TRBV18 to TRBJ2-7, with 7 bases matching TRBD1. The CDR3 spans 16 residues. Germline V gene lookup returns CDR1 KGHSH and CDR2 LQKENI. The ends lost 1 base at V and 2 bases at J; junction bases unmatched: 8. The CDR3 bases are TGTGCCAGCTCACCACAAGACAGGGCTAACCCCTACGAGCAGTACTTC. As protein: CASSPQDRANPYEQYF. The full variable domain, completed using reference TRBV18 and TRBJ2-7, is NAGVMQNPRHLVRRRGQEARLRCSPMKGHSHVYWYRQLPEEGLKFMVYLQKENIIDESGMPKERFSAEFPKEGPSILRIQQVVRGDSAAYFCASSPQDRANPYEQYFGPGTRLTVT.

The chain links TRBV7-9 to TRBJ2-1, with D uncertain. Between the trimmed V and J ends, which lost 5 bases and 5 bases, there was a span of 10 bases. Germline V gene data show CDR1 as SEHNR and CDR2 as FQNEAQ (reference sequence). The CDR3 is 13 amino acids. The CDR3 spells CASSPLSDNEQFF. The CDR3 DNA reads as TGTGCCAGCAGCCCACTTTCTGACAATGAGCAGTTCTTC. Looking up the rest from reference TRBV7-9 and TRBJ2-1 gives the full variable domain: DTGVSQNPRHKITKRGQNVTFRCDPISEHNRLYWYRQTLGQGPEFLTYFQNEAQLEKSRLLSDRFSAERPKGSFSTLEIQRTEQGDSAMYLCASSPLSDNEQFFGPGTRLTVL.

CDR3 residues: CASSQGLGGGNTQYF. The CDR3 bases are TGCGCCAGCAGCCAAGGCCTGGGGGGTGGGAATACGCAGTATTTT. The chain is built from TRBV4-3 and TRBJ2-3; possible D gene TRBD2, 6 bases. This CDR3 spans 15 amino acids. V shed 1 base and J shed 7 bases, with 15 bases lying between them. CDR1 and CDR2 (germline): LGHNA, YSLEER.

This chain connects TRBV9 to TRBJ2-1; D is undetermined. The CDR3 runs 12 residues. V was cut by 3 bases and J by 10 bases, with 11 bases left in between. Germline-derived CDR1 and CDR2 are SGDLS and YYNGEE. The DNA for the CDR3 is TGTGCCAGCAGCGCCGCGGAGAGGGAGCAGTTCTTC. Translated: CASSAAEREQFF.

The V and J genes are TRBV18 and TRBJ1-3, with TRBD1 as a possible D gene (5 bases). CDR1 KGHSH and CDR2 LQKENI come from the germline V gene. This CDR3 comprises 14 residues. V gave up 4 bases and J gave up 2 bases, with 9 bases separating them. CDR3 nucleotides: TGTGCCAGCTCACAGGAACAGGCTGGAAACACCATATATTTT. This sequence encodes CASSQEQAGNTIYF.

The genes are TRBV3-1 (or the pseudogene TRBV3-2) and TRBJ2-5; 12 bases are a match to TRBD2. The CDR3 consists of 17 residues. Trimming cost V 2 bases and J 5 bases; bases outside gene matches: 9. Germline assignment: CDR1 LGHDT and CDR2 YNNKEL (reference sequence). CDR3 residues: CASSQTPGLAGRETQYF. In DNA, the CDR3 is TGTGCCAGCAGCCAAACCCCTGGACTAGCGGGAAGGGAGACCCAGTACTTC.

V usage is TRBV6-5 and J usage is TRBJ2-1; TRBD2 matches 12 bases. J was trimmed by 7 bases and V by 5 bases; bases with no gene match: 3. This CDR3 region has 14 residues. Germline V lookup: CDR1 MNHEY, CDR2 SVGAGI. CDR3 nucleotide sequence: TGTGCCAGCAGTAGGACTAGCGGGATGAATGAGCAGTTCTTC. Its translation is CASSRTSGMNEQFF.

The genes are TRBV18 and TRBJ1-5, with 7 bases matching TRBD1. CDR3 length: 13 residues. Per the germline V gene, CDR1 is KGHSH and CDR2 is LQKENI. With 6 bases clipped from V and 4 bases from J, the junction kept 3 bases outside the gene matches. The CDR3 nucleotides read TGTGCCAGCTCGCCGGGACAGAATCAGCCCCAGCATTTT. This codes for CASSPGQNQPQHF.

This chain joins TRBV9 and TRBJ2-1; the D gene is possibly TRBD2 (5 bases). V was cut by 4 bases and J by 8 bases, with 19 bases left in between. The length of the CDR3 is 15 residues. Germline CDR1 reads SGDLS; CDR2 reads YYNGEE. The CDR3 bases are TGTGCCAGCAGCCCCGGAAACCGGGGAGCCGATGAGCAGTTCTTC. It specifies CASSPGNRGADEQFF.

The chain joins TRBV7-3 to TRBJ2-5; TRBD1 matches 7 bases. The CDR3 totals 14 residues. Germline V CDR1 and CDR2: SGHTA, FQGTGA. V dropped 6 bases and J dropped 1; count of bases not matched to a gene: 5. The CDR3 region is CASSPDRVQETQYF. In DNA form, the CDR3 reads TGTGCCAGCAGTCCAGACAGGGTCCAAGAGACCCAGTACTTC.

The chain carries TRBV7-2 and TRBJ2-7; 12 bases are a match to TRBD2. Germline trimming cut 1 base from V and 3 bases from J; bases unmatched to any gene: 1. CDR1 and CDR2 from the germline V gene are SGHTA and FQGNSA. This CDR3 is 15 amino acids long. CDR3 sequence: CASSLETSGSYEQYF. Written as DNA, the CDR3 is TGTGCCAGCAGCTTAGAGACTAGCGGGAGCTACGAGCAGTACTTC.

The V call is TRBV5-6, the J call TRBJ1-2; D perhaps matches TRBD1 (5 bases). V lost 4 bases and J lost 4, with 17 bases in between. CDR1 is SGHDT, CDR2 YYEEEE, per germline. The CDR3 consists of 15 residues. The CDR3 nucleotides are TGTGCCAGCAGCCCAAACCTAGACAGACTCTATGGCTACACCTTC. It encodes CASSPNLDRLYGYTF.

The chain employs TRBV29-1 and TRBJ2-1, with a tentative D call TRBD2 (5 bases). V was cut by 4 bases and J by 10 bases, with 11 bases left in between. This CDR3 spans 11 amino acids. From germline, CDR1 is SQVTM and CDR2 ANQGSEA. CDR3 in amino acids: CSVGPGNEQFF. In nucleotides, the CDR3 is TGCAGCGTTGGGCCGGGAAACGAGCAGTTCTTC.